This T cell receptor (beta chain) was captured in a study of metastatic and nonmetastatic thyroid tumors. No treatment of any kind had been given to any patient before thyroid surgery. Using MiXCR, TCRdb re-called clones from the PCR reads. The sample records 15,000 to 20,000 clones, 20% to 30% being singletons. Trimming pared 6 bases from V and 3 bases from J, leaving 11 bases between. CDR3 length equals 13 residues. This clone was recorded at least ten times. The origin of this receptor is a female donor with papillary thyroid cancer or a benign thyroid nodule (not recorded which). Some clones in this sample may be carry-over from other donors' samples. The chain links TRBV12-3 or TRBV12-4 to TRBJ1-2, with D unresolved. The source material was tumor tissue. Here the CDR3 DNA reads TGTGCCAGCAGCCGGACGACCGACTATGGCTACACCTTC. It is translated as CASSRTTDYGYTF.